This T cell receptor beta chain was retrieved from a study of T cell responses to AZD1222 COVID-19 vaccine. The study's findings and limits: Clonal diversity was possibly underestimated, and white British individuals and females predominated among donors. Reportedly, nearly half of unique spike TCRs recognized epitopes outside B.1.351/B.1.1.7 mutations. Repertoire sampling happened only post peak T cell response. Breadth and depth of Spike-specific TCRs rose after two AZD1222 doses.

With respect to this clone: Its target is unknown.

Germline CDR1 WSHSY, CDR2 SAAADI. V lost 7 bases and J lost 2, with 7 bases in between. CDR3 length: 12 amino acids. Assay: immunoSEQ multiplex PCR; the TCRdb copy retains only in-frame clones and omits some. This table holds approximately 140,000 clones, around 90% found once. This receptor was taken from an adult in good health. The specimen was peripheral blood, collected on day 0 of AZD1222 vaccination. The V call is TRBV10-2, the J call TRBJ2-3; no clear D gene. CDR3 sequence: CASTADTDTQYF. The CDR3 DNA follows: TGCGCCAGCACGGCGGACACAGATACGCAGTATTTT.